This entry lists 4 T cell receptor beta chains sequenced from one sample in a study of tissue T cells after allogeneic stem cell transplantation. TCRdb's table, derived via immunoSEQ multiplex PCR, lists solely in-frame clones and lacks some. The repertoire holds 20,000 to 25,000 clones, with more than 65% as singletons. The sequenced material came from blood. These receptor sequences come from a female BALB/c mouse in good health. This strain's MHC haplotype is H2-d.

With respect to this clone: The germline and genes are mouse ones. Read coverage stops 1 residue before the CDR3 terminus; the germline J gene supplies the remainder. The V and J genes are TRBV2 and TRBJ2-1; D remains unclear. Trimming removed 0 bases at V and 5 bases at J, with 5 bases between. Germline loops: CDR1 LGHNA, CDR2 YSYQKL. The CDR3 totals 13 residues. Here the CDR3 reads CASSQELDAEQFF. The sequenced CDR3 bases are TGTGCCAGCAGCCAAGAATTGGATGCTGAGCAGTTC.

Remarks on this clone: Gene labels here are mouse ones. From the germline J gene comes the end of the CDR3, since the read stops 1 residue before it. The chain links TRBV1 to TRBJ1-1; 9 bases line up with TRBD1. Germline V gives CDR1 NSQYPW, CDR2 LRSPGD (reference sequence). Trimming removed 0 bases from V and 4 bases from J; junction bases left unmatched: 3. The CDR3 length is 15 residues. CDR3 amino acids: CTCSAEGDRATEVFF. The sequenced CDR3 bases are TGCACCTGCAGTGCAGAAGGGGACAGGGCCACAGAAGTCTTC.

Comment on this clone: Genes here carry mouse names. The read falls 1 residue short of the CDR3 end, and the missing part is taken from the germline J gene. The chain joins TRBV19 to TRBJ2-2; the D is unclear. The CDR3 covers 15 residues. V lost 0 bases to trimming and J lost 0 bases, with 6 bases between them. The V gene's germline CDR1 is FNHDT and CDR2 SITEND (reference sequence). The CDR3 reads CASSIETTNTGQLYF. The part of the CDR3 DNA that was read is TGTGCCAGCAGTATAGAGACAACAAACACCGGGCAGCTCTAC.

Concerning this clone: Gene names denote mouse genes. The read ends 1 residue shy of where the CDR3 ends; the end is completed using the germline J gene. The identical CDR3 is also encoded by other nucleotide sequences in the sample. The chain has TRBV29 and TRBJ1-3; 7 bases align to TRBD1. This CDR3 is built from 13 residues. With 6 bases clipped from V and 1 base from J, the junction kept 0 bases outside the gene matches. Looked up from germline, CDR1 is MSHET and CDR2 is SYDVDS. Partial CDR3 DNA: TGTGCTAGCAGACAGGGGTCTGGAAATACGCTCTAT. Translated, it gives CASRQGSGNTLY. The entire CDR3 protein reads CASRQGSGNTLYF.